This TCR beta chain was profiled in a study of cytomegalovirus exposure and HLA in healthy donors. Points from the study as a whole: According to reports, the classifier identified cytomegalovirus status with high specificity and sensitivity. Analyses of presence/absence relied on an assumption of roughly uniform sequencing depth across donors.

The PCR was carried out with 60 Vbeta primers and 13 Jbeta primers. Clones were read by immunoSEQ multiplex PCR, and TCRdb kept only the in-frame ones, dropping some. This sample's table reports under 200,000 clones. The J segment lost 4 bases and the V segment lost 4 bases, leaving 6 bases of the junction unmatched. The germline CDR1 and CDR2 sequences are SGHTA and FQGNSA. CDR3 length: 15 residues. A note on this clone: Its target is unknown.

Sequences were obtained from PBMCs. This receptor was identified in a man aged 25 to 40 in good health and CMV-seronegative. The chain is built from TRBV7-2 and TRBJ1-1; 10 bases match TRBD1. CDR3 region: CASSSRTGGGTEAFF. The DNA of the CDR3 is TGTGCCAGCAGCTCCAGGACAGGGGGGGGCACTGAAGCTTTCTTT.